This T cell receptor (beta chain) was identified in a study of identical twins. TCRdb recomputed calls from the 5' RACE reads with MiXCR, one row per CDR3 protein. Counted here are around 550,000 distinct CDR3 sequences, 13% to 15% occurring once; the ten biggest clones make up 0.35% to 0.45%. The germline V gene has CDR1 DFQATT and CDR2 SNEGSKA (reference sequence). With V trimmed by 0 bases and J by 6 bases, 6 bases remained unmatched. The CDR3 runs 16 residues. The sample also formed part of further work on yellow fever vaccine responses in identical twins.

This clonotype was obtained from a woman younger than 35 in good health. The sequenced sample was CD4+ T cells sorted from blood. J is TRBJ2-1 and V is TRBV20-1, with 12 bases aligning to TRBD2. In nucleotides, the CDR3 is TGCAGTGCTAGAGATCCTAGCGGGGGGGCTCCCAATGAGCAGTTCTTC. It yields the protein CSARDPSGGAPNEQFF.